This TCR beta chain is from a study of blood T cell repertoires in COVID-19. About the research overall: Both acute and convalescent COVID-19 samples were obtained from the United States, Italy and Spain. From T cells, B-cell-depleted T cells, or PBMCs came the material, which was cDNA or gDNA.

Assay: immunoSEQ multiplex PCR; the TCRdb copy retains only in-frame clones and omits some. The sample contains around 170,000 clones, 70% to 85% of which appear only once. The CDR3 consists of 14 residues. After removal of 1 base from V and 3 bases from J, the junction contained 2 bases not matched to a gene. In germline, CDR1 is MGHRA, CDR2 YSYEKL. This clone has just a few counts. The sequencing input was PBMCs or T cells enriched from blood (not recorded which). The source is a man aged 45-65 years who had recovered from COVID-19. The rearrangement joins TRBV4-1 to TRBJ2-5; 7 bases match TRBD1. The CDR3 sequence: CASSQAGQKETQYF. In DNA, the CDR3 is TGCGCCAGCAGCCAAGCGGGACAGAAAGAGACCCAGTACTTC.